The text below deals with one T cell receptor (beta chain). Other DNA sequences in this sample translate to the same CDR3. The primer mix had 60 Vbeta and 13 Jbeta primers. The table came from immunoSEQ multiplex PCR; TCRdb's copy has only in-frame clones and leaves some out. The sample lists about 120,000 clones; roughly 63% were seen once. The data were taken from a study of cytomegalovirus exposure and HLA in healthy donors. There are 14 residues in the CDR3. V was cut by 1 base and J by 2 bases, with 6 bases left in between. CDR1 and CDR2 from the germline V gene are SGHVS and FNYEAQ. The receptor was isolated from a man aged 40-49 years in good health and CMV-seropositive. The material sequenced was PBMCs. The chain carries TRBV7-6 and TRBJ1-5; D is unclear. The CDR3 DNA follows: TGTGCCAGCAGCTTAGAGCAGGGCAATCAGCCCCAGCATTTT. Protein: CASSLEQGNQPQHF.